This section outlines one T cell receptor beta chain sequence together with its context. At one end the junction does not follow the germline gene, possibly because of a read error. The sample is drawn from a study of blood T cell repertoires in COVID-19. Across the study: Some COVID-19 samples were acute and others convalescent; all came from the United States, Italy and Spain.

The CDR3 is 14 residues long. The V gene's germline CDR1 is MNHEY and CDR2 SMNVEV (reference sequence). Method: immunoSEQ multiplex PCR; TCRdb's copy keeps in-frame clones and lacks some. The repertoire holds 130,000 or so clones, with around 81% as singletons. The sequence was collected from a woman in her fifties or sixties with active or convalescent COVID-19. This chain uses TRBV27 with TRBJ1-5; D is unclear. The specimen was peripheral blood. The CDR3 loop reads CASSLMYSNQPQHF. Here the CDR3 DNA reads TGTGCCAGCAGTTTAATGTACAGCAACCAGCCCCAGCATTTT.